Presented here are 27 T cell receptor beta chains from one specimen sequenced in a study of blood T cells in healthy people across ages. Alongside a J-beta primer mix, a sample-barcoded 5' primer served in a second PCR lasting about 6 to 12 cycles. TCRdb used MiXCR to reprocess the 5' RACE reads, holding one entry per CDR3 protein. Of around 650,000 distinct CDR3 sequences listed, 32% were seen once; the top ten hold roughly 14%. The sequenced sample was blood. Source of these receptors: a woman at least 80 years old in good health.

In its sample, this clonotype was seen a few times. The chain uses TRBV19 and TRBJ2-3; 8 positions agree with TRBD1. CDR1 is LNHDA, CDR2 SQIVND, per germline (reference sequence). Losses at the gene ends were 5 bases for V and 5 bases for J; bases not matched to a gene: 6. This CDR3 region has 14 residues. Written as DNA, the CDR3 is TGTGCCAGTAGTCCCTGGACAGGGAGAGATACGCAGTATTTT. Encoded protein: CASSPWTGRDTQYF.

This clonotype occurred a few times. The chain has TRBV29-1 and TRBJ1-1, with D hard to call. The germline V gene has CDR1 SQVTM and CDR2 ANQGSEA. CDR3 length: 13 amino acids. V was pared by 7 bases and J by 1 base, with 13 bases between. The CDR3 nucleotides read TGCAGCGGTCGAGGACCGACGAACACTGAAGCTTTCTTT. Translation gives CSGRGPTNTEAFF.

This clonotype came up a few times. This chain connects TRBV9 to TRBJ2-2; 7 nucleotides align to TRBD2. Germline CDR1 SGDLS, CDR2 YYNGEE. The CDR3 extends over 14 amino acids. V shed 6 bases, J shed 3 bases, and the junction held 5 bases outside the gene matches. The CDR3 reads CASTRGGDTGELFF. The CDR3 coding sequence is TGTGCCAGCACGAGGGGAGGGGACACCGGGGAGCTGTTTTTT.

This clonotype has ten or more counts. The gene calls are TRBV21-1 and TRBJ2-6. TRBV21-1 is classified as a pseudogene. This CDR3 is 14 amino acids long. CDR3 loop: CASSTGPGANVLTF. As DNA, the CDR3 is TGTGCCAGCAGTACAGGGCCTGGGGCCAACGTCCTGACTTTC.

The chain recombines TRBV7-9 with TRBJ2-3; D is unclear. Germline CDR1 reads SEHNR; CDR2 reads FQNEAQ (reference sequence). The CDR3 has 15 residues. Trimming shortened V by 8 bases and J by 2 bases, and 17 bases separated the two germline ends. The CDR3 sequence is CASDFGDSYTDTQYF. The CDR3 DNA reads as TGTGCCAGCGACTTTGGTGACTCTTACACAGATACGCAGTATTTT.

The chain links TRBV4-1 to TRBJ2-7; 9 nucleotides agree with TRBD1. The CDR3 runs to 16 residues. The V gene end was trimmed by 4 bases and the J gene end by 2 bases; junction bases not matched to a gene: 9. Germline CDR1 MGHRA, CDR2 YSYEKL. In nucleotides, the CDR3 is TGCGCCAGCAGCCCCGTACGGACAGGGGCACCCTACGAGCAGTACTTC. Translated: CASSPVRTGAPYEQYF.

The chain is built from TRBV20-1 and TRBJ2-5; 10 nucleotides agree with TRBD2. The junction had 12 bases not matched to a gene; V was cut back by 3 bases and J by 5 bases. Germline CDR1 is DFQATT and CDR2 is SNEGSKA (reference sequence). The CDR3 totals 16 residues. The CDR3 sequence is CSASRSGGPVRETQYF. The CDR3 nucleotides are TGCAGTGCTAGTCGTAGCGGGGGGCCCGTAAGGGAGACCCAGTACTTC.

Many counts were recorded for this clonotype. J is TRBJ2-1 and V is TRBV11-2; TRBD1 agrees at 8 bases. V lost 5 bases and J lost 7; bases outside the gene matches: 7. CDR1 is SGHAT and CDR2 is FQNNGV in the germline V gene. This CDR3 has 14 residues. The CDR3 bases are TGTGCCAGCAGCCCGGGGACAGGTTTGAATGAGCAGTTCTTC. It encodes CASSPGTGLNEQFF.

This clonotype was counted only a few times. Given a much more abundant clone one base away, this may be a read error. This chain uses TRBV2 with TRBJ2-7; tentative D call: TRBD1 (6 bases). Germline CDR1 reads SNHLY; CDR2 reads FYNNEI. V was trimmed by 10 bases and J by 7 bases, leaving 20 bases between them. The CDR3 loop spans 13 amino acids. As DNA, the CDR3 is TGTGCCACCGCCGGACAGACAAACAATGAGCAGTACTTC. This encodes CATAGQTNNEQYF.

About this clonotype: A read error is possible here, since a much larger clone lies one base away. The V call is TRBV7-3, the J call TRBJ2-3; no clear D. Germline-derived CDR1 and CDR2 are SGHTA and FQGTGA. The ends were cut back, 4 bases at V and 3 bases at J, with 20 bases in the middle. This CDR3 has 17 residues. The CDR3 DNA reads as TGTGCCAGCAGCTCCATTCAATCCTCCTTAAGGACAGATACGCAGTATTTT. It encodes CASSSIQSSLRTDTQYF.

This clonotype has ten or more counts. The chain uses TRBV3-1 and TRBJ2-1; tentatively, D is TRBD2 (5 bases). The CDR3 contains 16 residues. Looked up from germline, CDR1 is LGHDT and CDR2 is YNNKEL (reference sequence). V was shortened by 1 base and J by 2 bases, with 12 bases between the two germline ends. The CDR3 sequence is CASSQVVGVTYNEQFF. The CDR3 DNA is TGTGCCAGCAGCCAAGTTGTCGGGGTAACCTACAATGAGCAGTTCTTC.

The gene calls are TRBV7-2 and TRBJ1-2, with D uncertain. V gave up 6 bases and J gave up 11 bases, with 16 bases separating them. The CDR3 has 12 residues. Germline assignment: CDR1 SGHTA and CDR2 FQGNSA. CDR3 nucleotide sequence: TGTGCCAGCAGTCACCCCGAAAGAGTATACACCTTC. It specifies CASSHPERVYTF.

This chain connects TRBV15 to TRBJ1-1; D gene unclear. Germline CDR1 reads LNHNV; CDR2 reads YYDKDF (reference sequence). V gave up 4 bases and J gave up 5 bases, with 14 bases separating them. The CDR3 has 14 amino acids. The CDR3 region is CATSMRTSGTEAFF. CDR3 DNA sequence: TGTGCCACCAGCATGAGGACCTCGGGGACTGAAGCTTTCTTT. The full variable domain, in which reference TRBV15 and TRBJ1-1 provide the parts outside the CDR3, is DAMVIQNPRYQVTQFGKPVTLSCSQTLNHNVMYWYQQKSSQAPKLLFHYYDKDFNNEADTPDNFQSRRPNTSFCFLDIRSPGLGDTAMYLCATSMRTSGTEAFFGQGTRLTVV.

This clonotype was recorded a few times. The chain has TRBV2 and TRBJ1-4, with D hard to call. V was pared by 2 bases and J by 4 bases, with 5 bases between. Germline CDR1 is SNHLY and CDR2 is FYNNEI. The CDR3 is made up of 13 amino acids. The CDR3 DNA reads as TGTGCCAGCAGTGAAAGGAGTAATGAAAAACTGTTTTTT. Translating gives CASSERSNEKLFF.

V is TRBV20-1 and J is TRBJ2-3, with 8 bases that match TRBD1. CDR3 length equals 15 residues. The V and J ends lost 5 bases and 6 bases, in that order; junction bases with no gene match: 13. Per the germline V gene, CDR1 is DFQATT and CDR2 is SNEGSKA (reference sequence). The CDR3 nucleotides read TGCAGTGCTCTATACAGGGGGTCTCAAGAGGATACGCAGTATTTT. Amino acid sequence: CSALYRGSQEDTQYF.

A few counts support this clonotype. The CDR3 DNA sequence: TGTGCCAGCAGTGAAGGAGAGTGGGAGACCCAGTTCTTC. This encodes CASSEGEWETQFF. V and J are TRBV2 and TRBJ2-1, with a tentative D call TRBD2 (5 bases). Between the trimmed V and J ends, which lost 1 base and 13 bases, there was a span of 14 bases. The germline V gene encodes CDR1 SNHLY and CDR2 FYNNEI. The CDR3 contains 13 residues.

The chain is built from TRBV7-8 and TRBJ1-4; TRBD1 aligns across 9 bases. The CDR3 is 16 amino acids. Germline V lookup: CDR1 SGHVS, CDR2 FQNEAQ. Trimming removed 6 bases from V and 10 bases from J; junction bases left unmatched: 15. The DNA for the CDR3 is TGTGCCAGCAGACGCTCTATCGGGACAGGGTCGGGAAAACTGTTTTTT. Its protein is CASRRSIGTGSGKLFF.

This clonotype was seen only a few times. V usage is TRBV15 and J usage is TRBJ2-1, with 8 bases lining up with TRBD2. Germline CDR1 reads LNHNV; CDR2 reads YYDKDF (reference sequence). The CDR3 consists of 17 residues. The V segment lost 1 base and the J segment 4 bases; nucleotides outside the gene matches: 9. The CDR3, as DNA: TGTGCCACCAGCAGAGGTAGACGGGGGGGAGATTACAATGAGCAGTTCTTC. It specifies CATSRGRRGGDYNEQFF.

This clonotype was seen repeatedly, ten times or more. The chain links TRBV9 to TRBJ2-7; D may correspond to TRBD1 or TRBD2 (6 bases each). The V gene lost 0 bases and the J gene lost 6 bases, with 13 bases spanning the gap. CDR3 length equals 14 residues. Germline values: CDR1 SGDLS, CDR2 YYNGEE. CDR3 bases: TGTGCCAGCAGCGTAGGTGGAGGGGGAAGCGAGCAGTACTTC. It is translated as CASSVGGGGSEQYF.

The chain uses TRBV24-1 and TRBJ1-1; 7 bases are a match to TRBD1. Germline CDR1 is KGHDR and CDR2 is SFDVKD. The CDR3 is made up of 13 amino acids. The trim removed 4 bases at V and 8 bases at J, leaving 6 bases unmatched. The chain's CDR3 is CATSDFKQGEAFF. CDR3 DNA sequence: TGTGCCACCAGTGACTTTAAACAGGGGGAAGCTTTCTTT.

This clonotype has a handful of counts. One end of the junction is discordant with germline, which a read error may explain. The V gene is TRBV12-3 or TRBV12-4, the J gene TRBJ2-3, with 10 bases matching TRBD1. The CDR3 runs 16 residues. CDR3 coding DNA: TGTGCCAGCAGTTCCCGGGACAGGGGCACAACAGATACGGAGTATTTT. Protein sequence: CASSSRDRGTTDTEYF.

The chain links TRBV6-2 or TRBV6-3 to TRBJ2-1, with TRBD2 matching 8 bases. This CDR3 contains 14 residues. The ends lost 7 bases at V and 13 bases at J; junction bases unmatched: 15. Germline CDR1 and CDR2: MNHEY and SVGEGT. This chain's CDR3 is CASNDRGGTETQFF. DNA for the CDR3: TGTGCCAGCAACGACCGGGGGGGCACGGAGACCCAGTTCTTC.

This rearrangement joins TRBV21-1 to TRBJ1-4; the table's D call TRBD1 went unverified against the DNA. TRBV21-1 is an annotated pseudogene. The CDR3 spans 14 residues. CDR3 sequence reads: CASTWTGHNEKLFF. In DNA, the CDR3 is TGTGCCAGCACCTGGACAGGCCATAATGAAAAACTGTTTTTT.

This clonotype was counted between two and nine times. The CDR3, as DNA: TGTGCCATCAGTGAGGGCTCCCTAGAGTTCTTC. This encodes CAISEGSLEFF. The genes are TRBV10-3 and TRBJ2-1; D gene ambiguous. Trimming took off 2 bases at V and 14 bases at J, with 10 bases between the two ends. Germline V lookup: CDR1 ENHRY, CDR2 SYGVKD. The CDR3 runs 11 residues.

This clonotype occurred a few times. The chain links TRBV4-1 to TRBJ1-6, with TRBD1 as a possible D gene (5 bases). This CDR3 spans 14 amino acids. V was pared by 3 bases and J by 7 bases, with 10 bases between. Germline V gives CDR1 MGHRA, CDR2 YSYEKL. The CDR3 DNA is TGCGCCAGCAGCCACCAGGGCCCCAATTCACCCCTCCACTTT. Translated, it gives CASSHQGPNSPLHF.

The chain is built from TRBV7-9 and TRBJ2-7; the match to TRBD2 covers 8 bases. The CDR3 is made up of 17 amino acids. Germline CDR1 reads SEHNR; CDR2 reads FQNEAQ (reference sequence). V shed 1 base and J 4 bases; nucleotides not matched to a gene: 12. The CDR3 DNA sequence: TGTGCCAGCAGCTTAGTTACCTCCCAGCGGGGGATTTACGAGCAGTACTTC. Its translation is CASSLVTSQRGIYEQYF.

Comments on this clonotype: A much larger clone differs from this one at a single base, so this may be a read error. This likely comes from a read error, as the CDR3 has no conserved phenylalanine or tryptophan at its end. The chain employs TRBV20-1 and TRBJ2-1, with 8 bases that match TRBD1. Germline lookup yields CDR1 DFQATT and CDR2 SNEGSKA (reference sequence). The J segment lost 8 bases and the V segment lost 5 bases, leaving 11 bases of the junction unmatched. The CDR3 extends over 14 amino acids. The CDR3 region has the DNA TGCAGTGCTGTCATAGGACAGGGTCGGGATGAGCAGTTCTCC. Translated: CSAVIGQGRDEQFS.